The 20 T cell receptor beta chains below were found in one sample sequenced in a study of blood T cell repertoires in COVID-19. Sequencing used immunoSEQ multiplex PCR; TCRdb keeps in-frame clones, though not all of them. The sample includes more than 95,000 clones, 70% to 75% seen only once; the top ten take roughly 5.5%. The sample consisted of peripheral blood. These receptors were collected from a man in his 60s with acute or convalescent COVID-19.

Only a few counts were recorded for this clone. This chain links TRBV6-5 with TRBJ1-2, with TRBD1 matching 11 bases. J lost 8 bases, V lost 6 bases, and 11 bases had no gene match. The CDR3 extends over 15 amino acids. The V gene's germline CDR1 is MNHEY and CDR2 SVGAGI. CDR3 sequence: CASSLTRDRGNGYTF. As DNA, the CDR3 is TGTGCCAGCAGCCTGACCCGGGACAGGGGGAACGGCTACACCTTC.

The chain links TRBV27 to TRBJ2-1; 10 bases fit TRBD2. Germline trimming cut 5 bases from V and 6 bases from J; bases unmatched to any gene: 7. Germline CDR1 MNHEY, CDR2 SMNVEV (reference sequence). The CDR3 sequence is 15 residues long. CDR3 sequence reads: CASSPVAGGGNEQFF. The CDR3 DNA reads TGTGCCAGCAGTCCTGTAGCGGGGGGCGGCAATGAGCAGTTCTTC.

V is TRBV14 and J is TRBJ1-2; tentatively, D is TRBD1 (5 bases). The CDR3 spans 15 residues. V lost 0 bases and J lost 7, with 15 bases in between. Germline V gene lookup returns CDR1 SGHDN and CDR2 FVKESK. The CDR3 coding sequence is TGTGCCAGCAGCCAAGATTCCAGACAGTACGGTGGCTACACCTTC. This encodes CASSQDSRQYGGYTF.

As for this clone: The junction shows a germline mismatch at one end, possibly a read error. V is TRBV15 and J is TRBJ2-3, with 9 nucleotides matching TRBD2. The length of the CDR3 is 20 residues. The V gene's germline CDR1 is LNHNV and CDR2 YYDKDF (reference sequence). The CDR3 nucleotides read TGTGCCACCAGCCGAGAAGGTAGCGGGAGAAGAACGGGCGGCACAGATACGCAGTATTTT. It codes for CATSREGSGRRTGGTDTQYF. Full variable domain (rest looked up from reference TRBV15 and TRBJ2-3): DAMVIQNPRYQVTQFGKPVTLSCSQTLNHNVMYWYQQKSSQAPKLLFHYYDKDFNNEADTPDNFQSRRPNTSFCFLDIRSPGLGDTAMYLCATSREGSGRRTGGTDTQYFGPGTRLTVL.

Here the CDR3 DNA reads TGTGCCAGCAGCCATGGGGACAGACTCTACAACACTGAAGCTTTCTTT. Translating gives CASSHGDRLYNTEAFF. The gene calls are TRBV3-1 (or the pseudogene TRBV3-2) and TRBJ1-1, with 7 bases that match TRBD1. The germline V gene encodes CDR1 LGHDT and CDR2 YNNKEL (reference sequence). V lost 3 bases, J lost 2 bases, and 9 bases stayed unmatched. The CDR3 is 16 amino acids.

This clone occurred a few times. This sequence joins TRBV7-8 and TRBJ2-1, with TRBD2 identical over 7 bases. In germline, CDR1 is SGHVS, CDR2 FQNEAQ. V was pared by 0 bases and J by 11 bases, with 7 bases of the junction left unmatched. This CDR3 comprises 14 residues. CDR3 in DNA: TGTGCCAGCAGCTTAGCGGGGGGGGGACTGAAGCAGTTCTTC. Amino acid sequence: CASSLAGGGLKQFF.

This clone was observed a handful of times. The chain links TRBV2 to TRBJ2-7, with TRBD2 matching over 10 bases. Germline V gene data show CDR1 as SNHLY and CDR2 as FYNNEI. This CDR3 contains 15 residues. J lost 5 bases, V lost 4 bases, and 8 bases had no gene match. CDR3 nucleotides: TGTGCCAGCAGTGGAAGCGGGAGGGCTGGAGACGAGCAGTACTTC. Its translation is CASSGSGRAGDEQYF.

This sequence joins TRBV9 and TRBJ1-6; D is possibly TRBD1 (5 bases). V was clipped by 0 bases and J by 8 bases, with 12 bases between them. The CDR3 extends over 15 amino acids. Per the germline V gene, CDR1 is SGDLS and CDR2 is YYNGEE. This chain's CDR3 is CASSVVSEGDSPLHF. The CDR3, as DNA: TGTGCCAGCAGCGTAGTTTCGGAAGGGGATTCACCCCTCCACTTT.

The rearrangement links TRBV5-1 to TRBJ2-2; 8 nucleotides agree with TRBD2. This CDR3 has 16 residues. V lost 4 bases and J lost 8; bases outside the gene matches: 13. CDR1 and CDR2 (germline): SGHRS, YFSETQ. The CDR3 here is CASSAVTSGGVGELFF. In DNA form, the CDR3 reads TGCGCCAGCAGCGCGGTAACTAGCGGCGGGGTTGGGGAGCTGTTTTTT.

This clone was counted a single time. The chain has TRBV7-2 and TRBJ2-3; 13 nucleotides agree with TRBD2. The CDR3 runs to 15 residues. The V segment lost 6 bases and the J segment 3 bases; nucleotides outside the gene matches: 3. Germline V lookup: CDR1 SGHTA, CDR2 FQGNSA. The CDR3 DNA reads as TGTGCCAGCAGGGAGACTAGCGGGAGGACAGATACGCAGTATTTT. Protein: CASRETSGRTDTQYF.

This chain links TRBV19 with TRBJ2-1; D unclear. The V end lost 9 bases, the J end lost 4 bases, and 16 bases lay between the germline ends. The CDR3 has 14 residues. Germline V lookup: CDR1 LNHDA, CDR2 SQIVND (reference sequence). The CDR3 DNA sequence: TGTGCCAGCGGAGAGAGAATGGAGTACAATGAGCAGTTCTTC. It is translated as CASGERMEYNEQFF. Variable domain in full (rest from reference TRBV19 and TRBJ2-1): DGGITQSPKYLFRKEGQNVTLSCEQNLNHDAMYWYRQDPGQGLRLIYYSQIVNDFQKGDIAEGYSVSREKKESFPLTVTSAQKNPTAFYLCASGERMEYNEQFFGPGTRLTVL.

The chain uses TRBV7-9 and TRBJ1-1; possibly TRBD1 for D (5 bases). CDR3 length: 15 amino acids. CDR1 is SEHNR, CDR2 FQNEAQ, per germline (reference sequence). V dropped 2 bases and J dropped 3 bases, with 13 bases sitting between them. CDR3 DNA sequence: TGTGCCAGCAGCTTATCCCTGGGGACTTACACTGAAGCTTTCTTT. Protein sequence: CASSLSLGTYTEAFF.

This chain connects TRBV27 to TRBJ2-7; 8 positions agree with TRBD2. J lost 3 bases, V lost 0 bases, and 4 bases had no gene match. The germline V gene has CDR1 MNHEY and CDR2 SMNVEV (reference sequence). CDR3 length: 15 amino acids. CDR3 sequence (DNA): TGTGCCAGCAGTTTATCGAGCGGGGGCCTCTACGAGCAGTACTTC. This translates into CASSLSSGGLYEQYF.

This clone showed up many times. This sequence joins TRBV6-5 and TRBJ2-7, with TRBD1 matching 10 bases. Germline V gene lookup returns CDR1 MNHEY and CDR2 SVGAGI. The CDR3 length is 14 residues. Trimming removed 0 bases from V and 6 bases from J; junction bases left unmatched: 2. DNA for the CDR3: TGTGCCAGCAGTTACTCGGGGACAGGGGCCGAGCAGTACTTC. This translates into CASSYSGTGAEQYF.

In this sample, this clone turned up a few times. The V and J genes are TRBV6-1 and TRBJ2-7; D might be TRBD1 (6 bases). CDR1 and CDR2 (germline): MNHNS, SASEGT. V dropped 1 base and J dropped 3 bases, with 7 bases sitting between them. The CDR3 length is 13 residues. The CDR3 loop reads CASSEGTDYEQYF. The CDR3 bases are TGTGCCAGCAGTGAAGGGACAGACTACGAGCAGTACTTC.

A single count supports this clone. The CDR3 spells CASSLGGGTPNEQFF. In nucleotides, the CDR3 is TGTGCCAGCAGCTTAGGGGGGGGGACCCCCAATGAGCAGTTCTTC. The chain combines TRBV7-3 with TRBJ2-1; TRBD2 matches 7 bases. V gave up 2 bases and J gave up 6 bases; unmatched junction bases: 7. Looked up from germline, CDR1 is SGHTA and CDR2 is FQGTGA. The CDR3 spans 15 residues.

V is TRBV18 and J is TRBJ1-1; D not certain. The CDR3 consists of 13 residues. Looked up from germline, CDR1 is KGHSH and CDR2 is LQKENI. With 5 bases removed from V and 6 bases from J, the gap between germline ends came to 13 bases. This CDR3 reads CASSAEGISEAFF. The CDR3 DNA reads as TGTGCCAGCTCAGCAGAGGGAATCTCTGAAGCTTTCTTT.

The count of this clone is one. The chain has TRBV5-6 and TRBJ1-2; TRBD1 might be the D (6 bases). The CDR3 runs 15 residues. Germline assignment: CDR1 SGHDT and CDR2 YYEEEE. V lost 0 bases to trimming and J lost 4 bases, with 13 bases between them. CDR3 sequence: CASSLEGRGSYGYTF. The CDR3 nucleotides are TGTGCCAGCAGCTTGGAGGGCAGGGGAAGCTATGGCTACACCTTC.

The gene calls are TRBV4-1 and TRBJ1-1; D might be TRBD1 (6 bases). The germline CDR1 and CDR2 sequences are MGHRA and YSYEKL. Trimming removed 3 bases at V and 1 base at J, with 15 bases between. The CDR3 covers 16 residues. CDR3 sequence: CASSHPKTGPNTEAFF. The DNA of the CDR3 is TGCGCCAGCAGCCACCCAAAGACAGGACCGAACACTGAAGCTTTCTTT.

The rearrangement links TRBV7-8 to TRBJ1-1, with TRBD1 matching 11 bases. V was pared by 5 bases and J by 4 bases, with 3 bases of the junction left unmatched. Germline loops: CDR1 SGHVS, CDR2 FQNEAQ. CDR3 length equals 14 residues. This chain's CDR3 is CASSRGTGGTEAFF. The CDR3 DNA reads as TGTGCCAGCAGCCGAGGGACAGGGGGCACTGAAGCTTTCTTT. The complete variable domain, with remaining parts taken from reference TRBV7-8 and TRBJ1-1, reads GAGVSQSPRYKVAKRGQDVALRCDPISGHVSLFWYQQALGQGPEFLTYFQNEAQLDKSGLPSDRFFAERPEGSVSTLKIQRTQQEDSAVYLCASSRGTGGTEAFFGQGTRLTVV.